These 14 T cell receptor beta chains came from one sample sequenced in a study of cytomegalovirus exposure and HLA in healthy donors. Using immunoSEQ multiplex PCR, the repertoire was profiled, and TCRdb retains in-frame clones only, with some absent. This sample yields some 46,000 clones, of which around 90% are seen a single time; less than 6.5% belongs to the top ten. Sequenced input: PBMCs. Receptors originate from a man between 18 and 29 years old in good health and CMV-seronegative.

The V gene is TRBV2, the J gene TRBJ2-2; 10 nucleotides align to TRBD1. The CDR3 covers 13 residues. J lost 4 bases, V lost 11 bases, and 4 bases had no gene match. Looked up from germline, CDR1 is SNHLY and CDR2 is FYNNEI. The CDR3 reads CAGRQGATGELFF. DNA for the CDR3: TGTGCCGGAAGACAGGGGGCCACCGGGGAGCTGTTTTTT. Looking up the rest from reference TRBV2 and TRBJ2-2 gives the full variable domain: EPEVTQTPSHQVTQMGQEVILRCVPISNHLYFYWYRQILGQKVEFLVSFYNNEISEKSEIFDDQFSVERPDGSNFTLKIRSTKLEDSAMYFCAGRQGATGELFFGEGSRLTVL.

The rearrangement joins TRBV11-1 to TRBJ2-3, with 11 bases identical to TRBD2. Trimming cost V 5 bases and J 2 bases; bases outside gene matches: 9. Per germline, CDR1 SGHAT and CDR2 FQDESV (reference sequence). The CDR3 has 17 amino acids. This chain's CDR3 is CASSPGTSGQNTDTQYF. Written as DNA, the CDR3 is TGTGCCAGCAGCCCGGGGACTAGCGGACAAAACACAGATACGCAGTATTTT.

This clone was found a few times. This chain joins TRBV4-2 and TRBJ1-2; maybe TRBD1 (5 bases). With 0 bases removed from V and 0 bases from J, the gap between germline ends came to 11 bases. The CDR3 loop spans 16 amino acids. CDR1 is LGHNA and CDR2 is YNFKEQ in the germline V gene. The CDR3: CASSQDGADANYGYTF. CDR3 in DNA: TGTGCCAGCAGCCAAGATGGGGCGGACGCTAACTATGGCTACACCTTC.

This chain links TRBV5-8 with TRBJ2-1, with 9 positions matching TRBD2. CDR3 length equals 16 residues. CDR1 is SGHTS, CDR2 YDEGEE, per germline. Germline trimming cut 0 bases from V and 7 bases from J; bases unmatched to any gene: 8. In DNA form, the CDR3 reads TGTGCCAGCAGCTTGGGTCTAGCGGGGAGTTGGAATGAGCAGTTCTTC. Translation gives CASSLGLAGSWNEQFF.

This chain connects TRBV7-3 to TRBJ2-3, with D tentatively TRBD1 (5 bases). V lost 0 bases, J lost 1 base, and 5 bases lay in between. CDR3 length: 14 residues. Germline V lookup: CDR1 SGHTA, CDR2 FQGTGA. The CDR3 nucleotides read TGTGCCAGCAGCTTAACAGGGGGCACAGATACGCAGTATTTT. Amino acid sequence: CASSLTGGTDTQYF.

The rearrangement uses TRBV5-4 and TRBJ2-1; TRBD1 aligns across 8 bases. Germline trimming cut 2 bases from V and 3 bases from J; bases unmatched to any gene: 4. CDR3 length: 15 residues. In germline, CDR1 is SGHNT, CDR2 YYREEE (reference sequence). CDR3 protein: CASSFDRGGYNEQFF. The CDR3 nucleotides are TGTGCCAGCAGCTTTGACAGGGGTGGCTACAATGAGCAGTTCTTC.

The chain employs TRBV5-1 and TRBJ2-5; 10 bases match TRBD1. V lost 4 bases to trimming and J lost 2 bases; unmatched junction nucleotides: 5. This CDR3 comprises 15 residues. Germline V gene data show CDR1 as SGHRS and CDR2 as YFSETQ. The CDR3 loop reads CASSRGQGLQETQYF. The CDR3 nucleotides are TGCGCCAGCAGCCGGGGACAGGGGTTACAAGAGACCCAGTACTTC.

This chain joins TRBV5-5 and TRBJ2-7, with 8 bases lining up with TRBD2. The CDR3 sequence is 14 residues long. Trimming cost V 2 bases and J 1 base; bases outside gene matches: 2. In germline, CDR1 is SGHKS, CDR2 YYEKEE (reference sequence). The CDR3 coding sequence is TGTGCCAGCAGCTTCCTAGCGGGTTCCTACGAGCAGTACTTC. It specifies CASSFLAGSYEQYF.

The J gene is TRBJ2-1, the V gene TRBV25-1; 8 bases agree with TRBD2. The germline V gene encodes CDR1 MGHDK and CDR2 SYGVNS. This CDR3 contains 16 residues. The trim removed 3 bases at V and 4 bases at J, leaving 8 bases unmatched. The CDR3 spells CASSDASGGLYNEQFF. CDR3 coding DNA: TGTGCCAGCAGTGATGCCAGCGGGGGTCTTTACAATGAGCAGTTCTTC.

V gene TRBV18 combines with J gene TRBJ1-2; 8 bases match TRBD1. Germline assignment: CDR1 KGHSH and CDR2 LQKENI. The CDR3 is made up of 15 amino acids. The J segment lost 3 bases and the V segment lost 6 bases, leaving 9 bases of the junction unmatched. The CDR3 nucleotides are TGTGCCAGCTCGCTAAAACAGGGGGTAGACTATGGCTACACCTTC. Amino acid sequence: CASSLKQGVDYGYTF.

The V gene is TRBV7-9, the J gene TRBJ2-7; 9 bases match TRBD1. V trimming: 1 base; J trimming: 2 bases; junction bases outside the gene matches: 6. Germline CDR1 and CDR2: SEHNR and FQNEAQ (reference sequence). The CDR3 totals 16 residues. The CDR3 DNA reads TGTGCCAGCAGCTTAGGATTGGGACAGGGACCCTACGAGCAGTACTTC. It encodes CASSLGLGQGPYEQYF. The full variable domain, rest sourced from reference TRBV7-9 and TRBJ2-7, is DTGVSQNPRHKITKRGQNVTFRCDPISEHNRLYWYRQTLGQGPEFLTYFQNEAQLEKSRLLSDRFSAERPKGSFSTLEIQRTEQGDSAMYLCASSLGLGQGPYEQYFGPGTRLTVT.

This clone was recorded once. The chain recombines TRBV5-1 with TRBJ2-7; 9 nucleotides line up with TRBD2. The germline CDR1 and CDR2 sequences are SGHRS and YFSETQ. CDR3 length equals 14 residues. The V segment lost 0 bases and the J segment 5 bases; nucleotides outside the gene matches: 3. CDR3 in amino acids: CASSLASGANEQYF. In DNA, the CDR3 is TGCGCCAGCAGCTTGGCTAGCGGGGCCAACGAGCAGTACTTC.

The chain is built from TRBV4-2 and TRBJ2-5, with 14 bases lining up with TRBD2. Germline V CDR1 and CDR2: LGHNA, YNFKEQ. Trimming took 0 bases from V and 2 from J; bases not matched to a gene: 2. The CDR3 covers 17 residues. The CDR3 sequence: CASSQDGTSGSQETQYF. In DNA form, the CDR3 reads TGTGCCAGCAGCCAAGATGGGACTAGCGGGAGTCAAGAGACCCAGTACTTC.

The chain carries TRBV5-1 and TRBJ2-3, with D tentatively TRBD1 (7 bases). The germline V gene has CDR1 SGHRS and CDR2 YFSETQ. The CDR3 has 14 residues. Trimming cost V 6 bases and J 5 bases, with 16 bases left between them. CDR3 in DNA: TGCGCCAGCAACCCGGCAGGGGGGTTAGATACGCAGTATTTT. Its translation is CASNPAGGLDTQYF.